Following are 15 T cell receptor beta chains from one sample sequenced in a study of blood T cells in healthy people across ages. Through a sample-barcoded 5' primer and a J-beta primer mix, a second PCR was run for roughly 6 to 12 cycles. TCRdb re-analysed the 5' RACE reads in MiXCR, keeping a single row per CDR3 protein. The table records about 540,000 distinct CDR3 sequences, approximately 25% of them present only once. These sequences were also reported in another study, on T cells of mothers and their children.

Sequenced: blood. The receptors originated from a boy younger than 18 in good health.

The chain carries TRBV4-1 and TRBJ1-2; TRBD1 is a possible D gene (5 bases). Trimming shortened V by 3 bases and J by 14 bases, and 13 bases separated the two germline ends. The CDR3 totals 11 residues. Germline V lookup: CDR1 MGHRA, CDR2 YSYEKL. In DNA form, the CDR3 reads TGCGCCAGCAGCCAGGACACCGGGACTACCTTC. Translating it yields CASSQDTGTTF.

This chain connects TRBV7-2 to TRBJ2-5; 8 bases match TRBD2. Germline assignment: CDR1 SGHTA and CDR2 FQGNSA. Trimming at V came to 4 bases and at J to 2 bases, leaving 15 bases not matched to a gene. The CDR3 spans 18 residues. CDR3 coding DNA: TGTGCCAGCAGCTCATCACCTCTAGCGGGTGGGGGACAAGAGACCCAGTACTTC. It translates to CASSSSPLAGGGQETQYF.

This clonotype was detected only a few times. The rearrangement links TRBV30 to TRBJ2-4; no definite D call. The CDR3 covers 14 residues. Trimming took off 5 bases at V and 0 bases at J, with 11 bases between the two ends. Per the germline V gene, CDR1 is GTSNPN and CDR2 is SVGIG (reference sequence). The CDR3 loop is CAWLPLLAKNIQYF. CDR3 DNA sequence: TGTGCCTGGCTGCCGCTGCTAGCCAAAAACATTCAGTACTTC.

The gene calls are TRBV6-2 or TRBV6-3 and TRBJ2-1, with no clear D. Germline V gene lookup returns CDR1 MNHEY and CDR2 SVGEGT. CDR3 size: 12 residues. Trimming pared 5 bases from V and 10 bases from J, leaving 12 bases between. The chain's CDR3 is CASSMTHREQFF. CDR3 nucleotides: TGTGCCAGCAGTATGACGCACCGGGAGCAGTTCTTC.

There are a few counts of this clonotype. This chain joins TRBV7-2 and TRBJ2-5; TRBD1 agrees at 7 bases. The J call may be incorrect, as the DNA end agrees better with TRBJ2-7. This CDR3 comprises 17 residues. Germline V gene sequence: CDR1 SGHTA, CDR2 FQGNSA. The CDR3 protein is CASSQIQPQGETYEQYF. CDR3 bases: TGTGCCAGCAGCCAAATCCAACCTCAGGGGGAGACCTACGAGCAGTACTTC.

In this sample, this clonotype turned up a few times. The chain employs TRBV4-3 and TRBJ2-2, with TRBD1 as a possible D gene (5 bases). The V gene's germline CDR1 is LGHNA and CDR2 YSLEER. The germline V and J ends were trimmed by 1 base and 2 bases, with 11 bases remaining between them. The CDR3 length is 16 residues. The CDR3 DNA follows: TGCGCCAGCAGCCAAGTCGCAGGGAAAAACACCGGGGAGCTGTTTTTT. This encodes CASSQVAGKNTGELFF.

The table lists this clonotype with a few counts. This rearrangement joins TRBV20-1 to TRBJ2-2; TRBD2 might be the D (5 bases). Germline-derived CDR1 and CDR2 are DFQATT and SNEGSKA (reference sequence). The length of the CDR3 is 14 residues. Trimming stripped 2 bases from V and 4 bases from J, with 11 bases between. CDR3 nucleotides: TGCAGTGCTAGACGGCGGGTTGGCACCGGGGAGCTGTTTTTT. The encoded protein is CSARRRVGTGELFF.

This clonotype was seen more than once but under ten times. Written as DNA, the CDR3 is TGCAGTGCTATGGGGACTAGCGGCTCCTACGAGCAGTACTTC. It yields the protein CSAMGTSGSYEQYF. The chain joins TRBV20-1 to TRBJ2-7, with 11 bases matching TRBD2. The CDR3 is 14 amino acids. Germline V gene data show CDR1 as DFQATT and CDR2 as SNEGSKA (reference sequence). The J segment lost 0 bases and the V segment lost 4 bases, leaving 2 bases of the junction unmatched.

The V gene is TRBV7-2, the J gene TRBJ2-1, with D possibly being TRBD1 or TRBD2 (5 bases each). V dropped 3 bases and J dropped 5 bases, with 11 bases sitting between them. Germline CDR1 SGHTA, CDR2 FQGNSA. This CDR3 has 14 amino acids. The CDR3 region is CASSLRDENNEQFF. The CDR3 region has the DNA TGTGCCAGCAGCTTGAGGGACGAGAACAATGAGCAGTTCTTC.

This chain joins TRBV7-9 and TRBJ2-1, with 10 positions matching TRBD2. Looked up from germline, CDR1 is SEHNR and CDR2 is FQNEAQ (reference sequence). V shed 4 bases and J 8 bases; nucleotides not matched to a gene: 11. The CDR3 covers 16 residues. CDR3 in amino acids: CASSWYSGGPTDEQFF. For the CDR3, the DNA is TGTGCCAGCAGCTGGTATAGCGGGGGGCCTACGGATGAGCAGTTCTTC.

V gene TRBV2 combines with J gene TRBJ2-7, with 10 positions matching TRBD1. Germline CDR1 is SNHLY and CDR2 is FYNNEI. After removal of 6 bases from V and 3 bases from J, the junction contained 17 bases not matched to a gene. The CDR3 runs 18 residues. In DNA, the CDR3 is TGTGCCAGCAGCCCCGGGACAGGGGCCGTGGGCCCCTACTACGAGCAGTACTTC. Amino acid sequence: CASSPGTGAVGPYYEQYF.

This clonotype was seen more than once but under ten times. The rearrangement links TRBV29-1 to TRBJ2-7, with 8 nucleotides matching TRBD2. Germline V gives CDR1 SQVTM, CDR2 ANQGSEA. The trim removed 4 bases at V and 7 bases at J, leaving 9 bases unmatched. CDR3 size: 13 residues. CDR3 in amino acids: CSVARGGLREQYF. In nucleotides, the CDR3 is TGCAGCGTTGCTCGGGGGGGGTTGAGAGAGCAGTACTTC.

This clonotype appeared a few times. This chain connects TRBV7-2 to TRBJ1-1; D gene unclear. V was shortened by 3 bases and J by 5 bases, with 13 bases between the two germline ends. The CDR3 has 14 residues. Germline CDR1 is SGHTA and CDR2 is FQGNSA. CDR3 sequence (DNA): TGTGCCAGCAGCTTTCAATCTCAGCAGACTGAAGCTTTCTTT. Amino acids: CASSFQSQQTEAFF.

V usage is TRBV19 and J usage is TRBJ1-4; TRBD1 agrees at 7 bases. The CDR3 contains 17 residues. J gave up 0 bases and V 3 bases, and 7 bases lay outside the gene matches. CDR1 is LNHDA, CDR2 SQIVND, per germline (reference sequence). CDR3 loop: CASSIWDSTATNEKLFF. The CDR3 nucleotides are TGTGCCAGTAGTATCTGGGACAGCACTGCAACTAATGAAAAACTGTTTTTT. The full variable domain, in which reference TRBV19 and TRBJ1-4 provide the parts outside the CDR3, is DGGITQSPKYLFRKEGQNVTLSCEQNLNHDAMYWYRQDPGQGLRLIYYSQIVNDFQKGDIAEGYSVSREKKESFPLTVTSAQKNPTAFYLCASSIWDSTATNEKLFFGSGTQLSVL.

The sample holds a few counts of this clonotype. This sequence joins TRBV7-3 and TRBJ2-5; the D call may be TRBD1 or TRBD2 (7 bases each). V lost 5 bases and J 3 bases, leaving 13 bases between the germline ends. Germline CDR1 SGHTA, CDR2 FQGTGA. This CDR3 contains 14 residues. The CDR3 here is CASSPSGTEETQYF. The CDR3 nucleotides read TGTGCCAGCAGCCCAAGCGGGACAGAAGAGACCCAGTACTTC.